This T cell receptor beta chain derives from a study of T cell repertoires in aging, cancer and after chemotherapy. Study in general: Pre- and post-chemotherapy samples were paired from chronic lymphocytic leukemia patients treated with fludarabine- or bendamustine-based regimens. Study-wide results and caveats: In cancer patients, declining TCR diversity with age involved lost richness and lost evenness.

V lost 3 bases and J lost 6, with 17 bases in between. Germline V gene lookup returns CDR1 MDHEN and CDR2 SYDVKM. The CDR3 runs 16 residues. In this sample, this clonotype turned up a few times. The antigen remains undetermined. Multiplex touch-down PCR with TRB-A/B primers amplified rearranged V-D-J TRB sequences. TCRdb passed the multiplex PCR reads through MiXCR, listing each CDR3 protein once. The sample lists approximately 1,000 distinct CDR3 sequences, 20% to 25% occurring once. Peripheral blood genomic DNA, not sorted cells or RNA, was the template. The sequenced material came from blood. The J gene is TRBJ1-4, the V gene TRBV28, with D unclear. The receptor was derived from a human donor with a blood cancer. CDR3 loop: CASSLEVGGGDEKLFF. The CDR3 nucleotides are TGTGCCAGCAGTTTGGAGGTCGGAGGCGGGGATGAAAAACTGTTTTTT.